Here is one T cell receptor beta chain with its context. Investigators reverse transcribed all isolated RNA, so they sequenced expressed TCRB transcripts. TCRdb's copy holds only in-frame clones and misses some; the assay was immunoSEQ multiplex PCR. The data show 250,000 to 300,000 clones, 7% to 9% seen once. Per donor, one heparinised blood draw averaged about 116 mL. Sorted cells reached over 95% purity in every population. This entry belongs to a study of beta chain features in type 1 diabetes. Material: central memory CD4+ T cells from blood. This TCR was sampled from a woman aged 18-29 years in good health.

The CDR3, as DNA: TGTGCCAGCCGCCCTCATGCGGGGCTCTACAATGAGCAGTTCTTC. This codes for CASRPHAGLYNEQFF. The genes are TRBV4-2 and TRBJ2-1; perhaps TRBD2 as D (6 bases). The CDR3 is made up of 15 amino acids. V was clipped by 8 bases and J by 3 bases, with 17 bases between them. Germline V gene lookup returns CDR1 LGHNA and CDR2 YNFKEQ.